This T cell receptor beta chain was sequenced for a study of blood T cells in healthy people across ages. Study context: There was about one barcoded beta molecule captured by template switching per two T cells.

This clonotype has ten or more counts. Its antigen is as yet unknown. The V end was cut by 7 bases, the J end by 6 bases, with 14 bases between. The V gene's germline CDR1 is SGDLS and CDR2 YYNGEE. This CDR3 is built from 13 residues. PCR was performed a second time for about 7 to 11 cycles using a sample-barcoded 5' primer and a J-beta primer mix. A tag from a template-switch adaptor with 12 random nucleotides marked each cDNA molecule. One entry per CDR3 protein, called by TCRdb with MiXCR from the 5' RACE reads. The data show 700,000 to 850,000 distinct CDR3 sequences, roughly 35% seen once. Overall study findings and caveats: Shifts in expanded clonotypes may have been confounded by donor CMV status, which was unknown.

The rearrangement uses TRBV9 and TRBJ2-1; a possible D gene is TRBD2 (6 bases). The receptor was derived from a man aged 18-30 years in good health. The sequenced sample was blood. The CDR3 spells CASRGSYGNEQFF. The CDR3 bases are TGTGCCAGCCGGGGGAGTTACGGCAATGAGCAGTTCTTC.